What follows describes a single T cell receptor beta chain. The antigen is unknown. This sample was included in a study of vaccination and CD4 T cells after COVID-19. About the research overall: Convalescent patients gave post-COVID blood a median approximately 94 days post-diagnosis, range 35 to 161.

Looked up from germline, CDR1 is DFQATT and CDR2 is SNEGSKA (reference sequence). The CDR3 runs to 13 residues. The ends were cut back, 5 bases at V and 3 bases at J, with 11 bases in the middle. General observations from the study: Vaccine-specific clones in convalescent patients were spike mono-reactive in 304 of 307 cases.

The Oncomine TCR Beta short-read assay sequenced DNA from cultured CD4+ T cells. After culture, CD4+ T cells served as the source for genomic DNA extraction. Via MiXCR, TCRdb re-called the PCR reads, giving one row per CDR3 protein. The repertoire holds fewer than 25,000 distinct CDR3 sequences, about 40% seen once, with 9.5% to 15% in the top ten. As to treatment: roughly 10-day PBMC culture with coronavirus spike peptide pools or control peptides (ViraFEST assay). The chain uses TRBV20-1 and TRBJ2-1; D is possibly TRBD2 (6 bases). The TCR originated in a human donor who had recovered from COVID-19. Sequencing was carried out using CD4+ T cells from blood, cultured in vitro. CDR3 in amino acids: CSAGEALYNEQFF. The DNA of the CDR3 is TGCAGTGCTGGGGAGGCCCTCTACAATGAGCAGTTCTTC.